This TCR beta chain is drawn from a study of blood T cell repertoires in COVID-19 (dated by TCRdb to the early 2020s). Notes on the research overall: Samples covering the acute and convalescent phases of COVID-19 were provided by collaborators in the United States, Italy and Spain. The prospective study material was composed of cDNA or gDNA derived from T cells, B-cell-depleted T cells, or PBMCs. Subjects who had been exposed to COVID-19, were actively infected with it, or had recovered from it provided the deeply sampled blood TCRbeta repertoires that made up the dataset. The repertoires were made available in a free public database intended to serve as a resource for research on the immune response to SARS-CoV-2. The samples were drawn from two sources: the first 160 participants of the ongoing ImmuneRACE study, and fewer than 1,500 subjects contributed by 6 global collaborators. The sample metadata nearly always contained a de-identified subject ID, COVID-19 status, age in years and sex. Where available, HLA class I and class II types were obtained from metadata supplied by the sample provider rather than from assay-based typing. Beyond this particular receptor, the publication reports: The amount of clinical and demographic metadata varied by source and participant and was provided uncurated.

TCRbeta CDR3 regions were amplified from genomic DNA using the immunoSEQ Assay, a bias-controlled multiplex PCR. Under the source paper's analysis protocol: The number of nucleated cells in each sample was estimated by amplification of reference gene primers within the assay. To quantify the absolute abundance of each unique TCRbeta CDR3 rearrangement, sequence reads were collapsed and filtered. For each sample, productive Simpson clonality was calculated as the square root of Simpson's diversity index across productive rearrangements. TCRdb's version of the immuneACCESS table is confined to in-frame rearrangements and falls short of the full clone set. An unresolved V gene accounts for under half of the shortfall where checked; the remainder is of unknown origin. Clone size and V and J calls were adopted from that table, with D and trimming inferred from the DNA. Across this sample there are some 320,000 clones, with approximately 90% seen only once. The ten largest clones capture approximately 4.1% of the sample.

In the prospective study, participants were roughly 18 to 95 years old, resided in about two dozen geographic areas of the United States, and were enrolled through a virtual design. In the prospective study, participants were assigned to cohorts based on the clinical history participants reported in a screening survey and a study questionnaire. Exposed participants had been in contact with someone with a PCR-confirmed or clinician-diagnosed COVID-19 case within 2 weeks of study entry. In the prospective study, whole blood, serum and a nasopharyngeal or oropharyngeal swab were collected from each participant by mobile phlebotomists. Prospective study participants could optionally give additional blood draws and questionnaires over an approximately two-month period. Before DNA extraction, prospective study blood samples were shipped either frozen or at room temperature. The junction shows trimming of 5 bases on V and 5 bases on J, plus 15 bases between the germline ends. From the germline V gene, CDR1 is SGHAT and CDR2 is FQNNGV. There are 14 amino acids in the CDR3, from cysteine to phenylalanine inclusive. CDR3 DNA only is kept here, 42 bases in frame from base 1.

With respect to this clone: The antigen it recognizes is unknown. It has no much larger one-base neighbor in the sample; base qualities were not kept.

The chain joins TRBV11-2 to TRBJ1-2; no D gene can be assigned with confidence. Sequencing used PBMCs or T cells enriched from blood (not recorded which). This clonotype originated in a woman younger than 45 who had been exposed to COVID-19. The CDR3 region reads CASSVSGSPYGYTF. The DNA is TGTGCCAGCAGCGTTAGCGGATCGCCTTATGGCTACACCTTC.